A selection of T cell receptor beta chains follows, all from one sample in a study of identical twins. TCRdb independently ran MiXCR on the 5' RACE reads; one entry per CDR3 protein. The sample carries some 1,700,000 distinct CDR3 sequences, about 32% recorded once. Sequencing input: cord blood. The receptors originated from a newborn girl in good health. The CDR3 runs from the conserved cysteine through the conserved F or W. A D gene is named only where the DNA matches it firmly. Part of the rows lack a size; the others show once, few, many or a class for expanded clones.

TRBV13,TRBJ2-3,-,many,CASSLRRGLADTQYF,TGTGCCAGCAGCTTACGGCGGGGTCTAGCAGATACGCAGTATTTT
TRBV27,TRBJ1-5,-,-,CASSLGSARMDPQHF,TGTGCCAGCAGTTTAGGGTCCGCCAGGATGGACCCCCAGCATTTT
TRBV4-1,TRBJ1-4,TRBD1,few,CASSPRDREKLFF,TGCGCCAGCAGCCCCCGGGACAGAGAAAAACTGTTTTTT
TRBV20-1,TRBJ1-4,TRBD1,-,CSASNAGGSEKLFF,TGCAGTGCTAGTAACGCAGGGGGCTCTGAAAAACTGTTTTTT
TRBV14,TRBJ2-4,-,-,CASSGRLAKNIQYF,TGTGCCAGCAGCGGCCGACTAGCCAAAAACATTCAGTACTTC
TRBV29-1,TRBJ1-1,TRBD1,-,CSVRGLDTEAFF,TGCAGCGTGAGGGGGCTGGACACTGAAGCTTTCTTT
TRBV3-1,TRBJ2-3,TRBD2,few,CASTRGLAGISDTQYF,TGTGCCAGCACCCGGGGACTAGCGGGGATCTCAGATACGCAGTATTTT
TRBV20-1,TRBJ2-7,TRBD2,-,CSAGGGTSGRVYEQYF,TGCAGTGCTGGAGGGGGGACTAGCGGGAGAGTCTACGAGCAGTACTTC
TRBV4-2,TRBJ1-4,-,few,CASSQRGGSRNEKLFF,TGTGCCAGCAGCCAAAGGGGGGGCAGTCGGAATGAAAAACTGTTTTTT
TRBV12-3/TRBV12-4,TRBJ1-6,TRBD1,-,CASKKRDSNPPLHF,TGTGCCAGCAAAAAACGGGACAGTAATCCACCCCTCCACTTT
TRBV20-1,TRBJ2-7,TRBD2,-,CSAELAGGSYEQYF,TGCAGTGCAGAACTAGCGGGGGGCTCCTACGAGCAGTACTTC
TRBV11-3,TRBJ2-3,-,few,CASSKSGASTDTQYF,TGTGCCAGCAGCAAATCGGGTGCAAGCACAGATACGCAGTATTTT
TRBV3-1,TRBJ2-1,TRBD1,-,CAGSQRGRGQGASYNEQFF,TGTGCCGGCAGCCAAAGGGGCCGGGGGCAGGGGGCTTCCTACAATGAGCAGTTCTTC
TRBV4-1,TRBJ2-1,TRBD1,-,CASSRDRNLNEQFF,TGCGCCAGCAGTCGGGACAGGAACCTCAATGAGCAGTTCTTC
TRBV5-1,TRBJ2-7,TRBD2,-,CASSLGSAGGAPNEQYF,TGCGCCAGCAGCTTGGGATCGGCGGGGGGCGCACCGAATGAGCAGTACTTC
TRBV5-1,TRBJ2-1,TRBD2,many,CASSYTGTSNYNEQFF,TGCGCCAGCAGTTACACCGGGACTAGTAACTACAATGAGCAGTTCTTC
TRBV5-1,TRBJ2-1,TRBD2,-,CASSLAGGGEETQFF,TGCGCCAGCAGCTTGGCAGGCGGGGGGGAAGAGACCCAGTTCTTC
TRBV4-2,TRBJ2-1,TRBD1,-,CASSQDGQGNEQFF,TGTGCCAGCAGCCAAGATGGACAGGGAAATGAGCAGTTCTTC
TRBV20-1,TRBJ2-3,TRBD2,few,CSASKPGGHTDTQYF,TGCAGTGCTAGTAAGCCGGGGGGGCACACAGATACGCAGTATTTT
TRBV5-1,TRBJ2-7,TRBD2,few,CASSLPLAGAYEQYF,TGCGCCAGCAGCTTGCCACTAGCGGGAGCTTACGAGCAGTACTTC
TRBV2,TRBJ1-5,TRBD1,few,CASRLTGSSNQPQHF,TGTGCCAGCAGACTGACAGGGTCGAGCAATCAGCCCCAGCATTTT
TRBV4-1,TRBJ2-1,-,-,CASSHSSFNEQFF,TGCGCCAGCAGCCACTCTAGCTTCAATGAGCAGTTCTTC
TRBV2,TRBJ1-1,-,once,CASSASTGWTEAFF,TGTGCCAGCAGTGCCTCAACAGGGTGGACTGAAGCTTTCTTT
TRBV21-1,TRBJ2-7,-,few,CASSKEGQRYEQYF,TGTGCCAGCAGCAAAGAAGGACAGAGGTACGAGCAGTACTTC
TRBV28,TRBJ2-7,-,many,CASSLGGSGYEQYF,TGTGCCAGCAGTTTAGGTGGTAGCGGCTACGAGCAGTACTTC
TRBV2,TRBJ2-3,-,-,CASSVFRMADTQYF,TGTGCCAGCAGTGTTTTTAGGATGGCAGATACGCAGTATTTT
TRBV4-1,TRBJ2-1,TRBD2,-,CASSQDQGLAIGNGQFF,TGCGCCAGCAGCCAAGACCAAGGACTAGCGATTGGCAATGGGCAGTTCTTC
TRBV27,TRBJ2-4,TRBD1,many,CASRTDRGEAKNIQYF,TGTGCCAGCAGGACCGACAGGGGTGAAGCCAAAAACATTCAGTACTTC
TRBV29-1,TRBJ2-1,TRBD2,-,CSVLGDGGKNEQFF,TGCAGCGTCCTGGGGGACGGGGGGAAGAATGAGCAGTTCTTC
TRBV4-2,TRBJ2-7,TRBD2,many,CASSQEGLAGYEQYF,TGTGCCAGCAGCCAAGAAGGGCTAGCGGGGTACGAGCAGTACTTC
TRBV5-1,TRBJ1-6,-,-,CASSGTSSYNSPLHF,TGCGCCAGCAGCGGAACAAGCTCCTATAATTCACCCCTCCACTTT
TRBV5-1,TRBJ2-1,TRBD2,-,CASSSGLAGYNERFF,TGCGCCAGCAGCTCGGGACTAGCGGGCTACAATGAGCGGTTCTTC
TRBV5-6,TRBJ2-7,-,-,CASSFPDLSYEQYF,TGTGCCAGCAGCTTTCCGGACCTCTCCTACGAGCAGTACTTC
TRBV5-1,TRBJ2-7,TRBD2,once,CASSYRTSGGLFPYNEQYF,TGCGCCAGCAGCTACCGGACTAGCGGGGGCCTGTTTCCCTACAATGAGCAGTACTTC
TRBV7-2,TRBJ2-3,-,few,CASSLVARGDTQYF,TGTGCCAGCAGCTTAGTGGCTCGGGGCGATACGCAGTATTTT
TRBV7-2,TRBJ2-1,-,-,CASSLRPGAGPLSSYNEQFF,TGTGCCAGCAGCTTGCGACCGGGGGCGGGACCCCTTAGCTCCTACAATGAGCAGTTCTTC
TRBV20-1,TRBJ2-3,-,few,CSARLWGGRTDTQYF,TGCAGTGCTAGATTGTGGGGGGGGCGCACAGATACGCAGTATTTT
TRBV28,TRBJ1-2,TRBD1,-,CASRATGEGNYGYTF,TGTGCCAGCAGAGCGACAGGGGAGGGGAACTATGGCTACACCTTC
TRBV18,TRBJ2-7,-,few,CASSPLPSAAMDEQYF,TGTGCCAGCTCACCTTTGCCTAGCGCCGCTATGGACGAGCAGTACTTC
TRBV20-1,TRBJ1-4,TRBD1,-,CSAHRGREEKLFF,TGCAGTGCCCACAGGGGGCGCGAGGAAAAACTGTTTTTT
TRBV7-2,TRBJ1-5,TRBD1,-,CASSSYRGASNQPQHF,TGTGCCAGCAGCTCCTACAGGGGGGCTAGCAATCAGCCCCAGCATTTT
TRBV6-1,TRBJ2-1,TRBD2,-,CASSETSGIYEQFF,TGTGCCAGCAGTGAAACTAGCGGGATCTATGAGCAGTTCTTC
TRBV20-1,TRBJ2-4,TRBD2,few,CSARRTSGLAKNIQYF,TGCAGTGCTAGGCGGACTAGCGGGTTAGCCAAAAACATTCAGTACTTC
TRBV9,TRBJ2-3,-,few,CASSDRLSTDTQYF,TGTGCCAGCAGCGACAGGCTGAGCACAGATACGCAGTATTTT
TRBV6-5,TRBJ2-3,TRBD2,few,CASSYGRSSGRSDTQYF,TGTGCCAGCAGTTATGGGAGATCTAGCGGGAGGTCAGATACGCAGTATTTT
TRBV28,TRBJ2-5,-,-,CASSTVQETQYF,TGTGCCAGCAGCACCGTCCAAGAGACCCAGTACTTC
TRBV20-1,TRBJ2-3,-,few,CSAARGGADTDTQYF,TGCAGTGCCGCTAGGGGGGGGGCCGACACAGATACGCAGTATTTT
TRBV28,TRBJ1-2,-,many,CASSLAGLRGYTF,TGTGCCAGCAGTTTGGCGGGGCTCCGCGGCTACACCTTC
TRBV4-2,TRBJ2-5,TRBD2,-,CASSQLSGKGFIEQYF,TGTGCCAGCAGTCAACTTAGCGGGAAAGGGTTCATTGAGCAGTACTTC
TRBV7-7,TRBJ2-1,-,-,CASSSYMAYNEQFF,TGTGCCAGCAGCTCATATATGGCCTACAATGAGCAGTTCTTC
TRBV4-1,TRBJ1-1,-,-,CASSQQRGDEAFF,TGCGCCAGCAGCCAACAGAGGGGGGATGAAGCTTTCTTT
TRBV7-9,TRBJ2-7,-,few,CASSSGRGSLSSYEQYF,TGTGCCAGCAGCTCGGGGAGGGGGTCCCTAAGCTCCTACGAGCAGTACTTC
TRBV7-9,TRBJ2-3,TRBD2,few,CASSLARTSGTSTDTQYF,TGTGCCAGCAGCTTAGCCCGGACTAGCGGTACTAGCACAGATACGCAGTATTTT
TRBV6-6,TRBJ2-3,-,-,CASADVADTQYF,TGTGCCAGCGCGGACGTCGCAGATACGCAGTATTTT